This TCR beta chain was sequenced for a study of CD8 T cells in ankylosing spondylitis. TCRdb redid the calling of the 5' RACE reads with MiXCR, one entry per CDR3 protein. The data show about 540,000 distinct CDR3 sequences, roughly 12% seen once. There are 17 residues in the CDR3. The germline V gene has CDR1 SGHTA and CDR2 FQGNSA. Losses at the gene ends were 5 bases for V and 1 base for J; bases not matched to a gene: 13. General observations from the study: Disease-linked clones reportedly concentrated significantly in matched ankylosing spondylitis synovial fluid. What seemed typical of ankylosing spondylitis blood was a TCR beta motif built from roughly 8 highly homologous variants.

About this clonotype: Its antigen is unidentified.

Sequenced material: blood, either unsorted or a sorted T cell fraction (not recorded which). The chain links TRBV7-2 to TRBJ1-2, with TRBD1 matching 7 bases. The sequence was collected from a male donor with ankylosing spondylitis. The DNA of the CDR3 is TGTGCCAGCAGCCGCGGGCAATCGAGGGGGCTTAACTATGGCTACACCTTC. It translates to CASSRGQSRGLNYGYTF.